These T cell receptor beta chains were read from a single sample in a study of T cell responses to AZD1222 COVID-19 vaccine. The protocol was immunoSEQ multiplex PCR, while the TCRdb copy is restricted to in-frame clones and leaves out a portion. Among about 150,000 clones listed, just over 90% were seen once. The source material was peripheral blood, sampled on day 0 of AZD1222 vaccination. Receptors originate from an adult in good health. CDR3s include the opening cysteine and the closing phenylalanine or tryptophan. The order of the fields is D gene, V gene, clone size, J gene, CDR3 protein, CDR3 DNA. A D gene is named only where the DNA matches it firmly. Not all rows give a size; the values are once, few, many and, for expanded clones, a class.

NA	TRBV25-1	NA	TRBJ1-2	CASSELKVYTF	TGTGCCAGCAGTGAATTGAAGGTCTACACCTTC
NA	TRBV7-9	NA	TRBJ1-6	CASSLEGVSPLHF	TGTGCCAGCAGCTTAGAGGGGGTTTCACCCCTCCACTTT
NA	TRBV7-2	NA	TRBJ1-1	CASSLERVTAVTEAFF	TGTGCCAGCAGCTTAGAACGTGTGACAGCAGTAACTGAAGCTTTCTTT
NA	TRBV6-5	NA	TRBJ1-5	CASRPGGERVAQHF	TGTGCCAGCAGGCCTGGGGGGGAGCGGGTGGCCCAGCATTTT
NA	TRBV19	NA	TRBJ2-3	CASSIAADLRFTQYF	TGTGCCAGTAGTATAGCGGCAGACCTACGCTTTACGCAGTATTTT
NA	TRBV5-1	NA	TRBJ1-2	CASSPEGGGVFDGYTF	TGCGCCAGCAGCCCCGAGGGGGGAGGGGTATTCGATGGCTACACCTTC
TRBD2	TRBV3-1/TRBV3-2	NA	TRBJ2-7	CASTKGGSVAGEQYF	TGTGCCAGCACGAAAGGCGGGAGTGTGGCAGGCGAGCAGTACTTC
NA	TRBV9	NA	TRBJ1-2	CASSSGARYTF	TGTGCCAGCAGCTCAGGGGCCCGCTACACCTTC
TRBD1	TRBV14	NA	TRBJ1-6	CASSQAAGQWGSPLHF	TGTGCCAGCAGCCAAGCCGCGGGACAGTGGGGTTCACCCCTCCACTTT
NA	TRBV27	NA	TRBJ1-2	CASSFGLNYGYTF	TGTGCCAGCAGTTTCGGGTTAAACTATGGCTACACCTTC
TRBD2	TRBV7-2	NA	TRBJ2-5	CASSPLGAGGGETQYF	TGTGCCAGCAGCCCGCTCGGAGCGGGGGGCGGAGAGACCCAGTACTTC
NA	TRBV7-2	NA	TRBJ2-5	CASSPAATLGTQYF	TGTGCCAGCAGCCCCGCGGCTACTTTGGGGACCCAGTACTTC
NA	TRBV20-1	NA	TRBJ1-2	CSAPNGYTF	TGCAGTGCCCCCAATGGCTACACCTTC
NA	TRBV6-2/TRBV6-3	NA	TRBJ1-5	CASSLTSGGQPQHF	TGTGCCAGCAGCCTGACGTCCGGGGGGCAGCCCCAGCATTTT
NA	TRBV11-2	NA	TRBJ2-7	CASSLGQSYEQYF	TGTGCCAGCAGCTTGGGACAATCCTACGAGCAGTACTTC
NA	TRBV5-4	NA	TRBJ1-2	CASSLEAGGTYGYTF	TGTGCCAGCAGCTTGGAGGCGGGGGGCACTTATGGCTACACCTTC
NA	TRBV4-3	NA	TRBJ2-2	CASSQGRSSVTGELFF	TGCGCCAGCAGCCAAGGACGATCTAGCGTCACCGGGGAGCTGTTTTTT
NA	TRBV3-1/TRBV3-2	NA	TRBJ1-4	CASSPRRGSTNEKLFF	TGTGCCAGCAGCCCTCGCAGGGGCTCAACTAATGAAAAACTGTTTTTT
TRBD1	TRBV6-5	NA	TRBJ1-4	CASSRDRGRIGKLFF	TGTGCCAGCAGTCGGGACAGGGGGCGTATAGGAAAACTGTTTTTT
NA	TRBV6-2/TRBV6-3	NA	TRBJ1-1	CASSTGGSNTEAFF	TGTGCCAGCAGTACGGGGGGTTCGAACACTGAAGCTTTCTTT
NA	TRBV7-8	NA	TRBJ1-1	CASSRGSYQNTEAFF	TGTGCCAGCAGCCGTGGGTCATACCAGAACACTGAAGCTTTCTTT
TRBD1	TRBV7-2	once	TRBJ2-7	CASSTGQGKNSEQYF	TGTGCCAGCAGCACGGGACAGGGAAAGAACTCCGAGCAGTACTTC
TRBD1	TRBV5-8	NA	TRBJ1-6	CASSLVSGTANSPLHF	TGTGCCAGCAGCTTGGTTAGTGGGACAGCTAATTCACCCCTCCACTTT
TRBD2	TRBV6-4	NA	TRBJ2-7	CASSEFGGGAAEQYF	TGTGCCAGCAGTGAGTTCGGCGGGGGGGCCGCCGAGCAGTACTTC
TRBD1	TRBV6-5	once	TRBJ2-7	CASSPFGTAYEQYF	TGTGCCAGCAGTCCGTTCGGGACAGCCTACGAGCAGTACTTC
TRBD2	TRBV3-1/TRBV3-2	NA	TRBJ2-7	CASSHHSGGVYF	TGTGCCAGCAGCCATCATAGCGGGGGGGTCTACTTC
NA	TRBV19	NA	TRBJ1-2	CALKDPKNYGYTF	TGTGCCCTCAAGGACCCTAAAAACTATGGCTACACCTTC
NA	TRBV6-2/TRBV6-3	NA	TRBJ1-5	CASSPQGSNQPQHF	TGTGCCAGCAGTCCGCAGGGGAGCAATCAGCCCCAGCATTTT
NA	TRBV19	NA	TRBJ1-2	CASSIALLDSNGYTF	TGTGCCAGTAGTATAGCCCTCTTGGACAGCAATGGCTACACCTTC
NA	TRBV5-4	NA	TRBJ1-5	CASSLDSQPQHF	TGTGCCAGCAGCTTGGATTCTCAGCCCCAGCATTTT
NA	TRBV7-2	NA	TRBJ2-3	CASSRHVEDTQYF	TGTGCCAGCAGCCGCCACGTAGAAGATACGCAGTATTTT
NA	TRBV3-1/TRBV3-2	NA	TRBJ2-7	CASSPSYEQYF	TGTGCCAGCAGCCCCTCCTACGAGCAGTACTTC
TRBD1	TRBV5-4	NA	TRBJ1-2	CASRGQDRAYGYTF	TGTGCCAGCAGAGGGCAGGACAGGGCCTATGGCTACACCTTC
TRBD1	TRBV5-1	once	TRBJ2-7	CASSLRTGSYEQYF	TGCGCCAGCAGCCTCCGGACAGGCTCCTACGAGCAGTACTTC
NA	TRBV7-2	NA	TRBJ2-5	CASSFGQAAGETQYF	TGTGCCAGCAGCTTCGGACAGGCCGCGGGGGAGACCCAGTACTTC
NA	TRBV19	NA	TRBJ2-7	CASTPEGSSYEQYF	TGTGCCAGTACCCCAGAGGGGAGCTCCTACGAGCAGTACTTC
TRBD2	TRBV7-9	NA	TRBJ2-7	CASSSPGGAAAEQYF	TGTGCCAGCAGCTCCCCCGGGGGGGCCGCTGCGGAGCAGTACTTC
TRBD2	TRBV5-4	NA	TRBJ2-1	CASSNLTSPHEQFF	TGTGCCAGCAGCAACCTGACTAGCCCCCATGAGCAGTTCTTC
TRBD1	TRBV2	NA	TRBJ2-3	CASRSQGALTDTQYF	TGTGCCAGCAGATCACAGGGGGCCCTCACAGATACGCAGTATTTT
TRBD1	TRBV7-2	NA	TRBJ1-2	CASSLATGGFGYTF	TGTGCCAGCAGCTTAGCGACAGGGGGATTTGGCTACACCTTC
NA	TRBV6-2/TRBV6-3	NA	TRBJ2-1	CASSGVTGLYNEQFF	TGTGCCAGCAGCGGGGTCACAGGGCTCTACAATGAGCAGTTCTTC
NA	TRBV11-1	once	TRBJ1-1	CASSYIENDFEAFF	TGTGCCAGCAGCTATATCGAGAACGATTTTGAAGCTTTCTTT
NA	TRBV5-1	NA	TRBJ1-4	CASSLAAGGGEKLFF	TGCGCCAGCAGCTTGGCGGCGGGGGGCGGTGAAAAACTGTTTTTT
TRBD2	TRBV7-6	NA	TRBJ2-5	CASSIWTSPQETQYF	TGTGCCAGCAGCATTTGGACTAGCCCCCAAGAGACCCAGTACTTC
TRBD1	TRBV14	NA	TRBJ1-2	CASRSGQGDNYGYTF	TGTGCCAGCAGGAGTGGACAGGGGGATAACTATGGCTACACCTTC
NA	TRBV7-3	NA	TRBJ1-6	CASSPGLNSPLHF	TGTGCCAGCAGCCCGGGACTTAATTCACCCCTCCACTTT
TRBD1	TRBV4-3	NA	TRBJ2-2	CASSPGQGARTGELFF	TGCGCCAGCAGCCCGGGACAGGGGGCGCGCACCGGGGAGCTGTTTTTT
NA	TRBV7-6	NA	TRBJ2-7	CASSFASGGGTETYEQYF	TGTGCCAGCAGCTTCGCCTCGGGAGGCGGGACAGAAACTTACGAGCAGTACTTC
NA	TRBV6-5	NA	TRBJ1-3	CASKLQGGNTIYF	TGTGCCAGCAAGTTACAGGGCGGAAACACCATATATTTT
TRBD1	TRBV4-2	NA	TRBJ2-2	CASSPDRGRGTGELFF	TGTGCCAGCAGCCCCGACAGGGGACGGGGCACCGGGGAGCTGTTTTTT
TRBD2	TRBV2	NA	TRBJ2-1	CASSVPSGGYNEQFF	TGTGCCAGCAGTGTGCCCAGCGGGGGTTACAATGAGCAGTTCTTC
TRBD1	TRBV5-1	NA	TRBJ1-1	CASGSGDREDTEAFF	TGCGCCAGCGGATCGGGTGACAGGGAGGACACTGAAGCTTTCTTT
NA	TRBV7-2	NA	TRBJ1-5	CASTPDGNSNQPQHF	TGTGCCAGCACCCCCGACGGTAATAGCAATCAGCCCCAGCATTTT
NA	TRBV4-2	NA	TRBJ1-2	CASSQDWDGYTF	TGTGCCAGCAGCCAAGATTGGGATGGCTACACCTTC
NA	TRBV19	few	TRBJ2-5	CASSIRDNRETQYF	TGTGCCAGTAGTATACGGGACAACCGAGAGACCCAGTACTTC
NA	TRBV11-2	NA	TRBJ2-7	CASSLGNRASSYEQYF	TGTGCCAGCAGCTTAGGGAACAGGGCCAGCTCCTACGAGCAGTACTTC
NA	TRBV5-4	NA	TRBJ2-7	CASSLDVLSTYEQYF	TGTGCCAGCAGCTTGGATGTTCTCTCCACCTACGAGCAGTACTTC
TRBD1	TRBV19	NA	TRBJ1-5	CASSSGTGSLNQPQHF	TGTGCCAGTAGCTCCGGGACAGGGTCCCTAAATCAGCCCCAGCATTTT
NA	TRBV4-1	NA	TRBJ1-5	CASSPLTDQPQHF	TGCGCCAGCAGCCCCTTAACCGACCAGCCCCAGCATTTT